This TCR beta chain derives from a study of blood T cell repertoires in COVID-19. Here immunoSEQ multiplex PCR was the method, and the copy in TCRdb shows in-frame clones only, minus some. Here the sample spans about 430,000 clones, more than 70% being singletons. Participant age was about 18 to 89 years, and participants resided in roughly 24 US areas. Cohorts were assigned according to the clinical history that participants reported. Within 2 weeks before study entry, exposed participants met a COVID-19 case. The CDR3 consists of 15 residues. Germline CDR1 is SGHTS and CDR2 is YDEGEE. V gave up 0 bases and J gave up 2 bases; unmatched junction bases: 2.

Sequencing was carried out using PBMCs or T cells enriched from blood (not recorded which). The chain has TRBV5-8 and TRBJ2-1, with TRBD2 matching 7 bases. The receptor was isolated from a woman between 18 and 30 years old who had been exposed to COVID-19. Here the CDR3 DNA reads TGTGCCAGCAGCTTGGCCCTAGCGGCCTACAATGAGCAGTTCTTC. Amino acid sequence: CASSLALAAYNEQFF.